This TCR beta chain was recorded in a study of blood T cell repertoires in COVID-19 (dated by TCRdb to the early 2020s). For context, the study as a whole: The collaborator samples originated in the United States, Italy and Spain and spanned the acute and convalescent phases of COVID-19. The material from the prospective study consisted of cDNA or gDNA derived from T cells, B-cell-depleted T cells, or PBMCs. Deeply sampled blood TCRbeta repertoires from subjects exposed to, actively infected with, or recovered from COVID-19 were included in the dataset. The repertoires were released in a freely available public database intended as a resource for research on the immune response to SARS-CoV-2. The samples were drawn from the first 160 participants of the ongoing ImmuneRACE study and from 950 to 1,500 subjects provided by 6 global collaborators. The sample metadata nearly always contained a de-identified subject ID, COVID-19 status, age in years and sex. Where available, HLA class I and class II types were taken from metadata supplied by the sample provider and were not determined by assay-based typing. The study at large found these results: The quantity of clinical and demographic metadata differed by source and by participant and was supplied without curation.

The immunoSEQ Assay, a bias-controlled multiplex PCR, was used to amplify TCRbeta CDR3 regions from genomic DNA. In the paper's pipeline: The number of nucleated cells in each sample was estimated by amplification of reference gene primers within the assay. To quantify the absolute abundance of each unique TCRbeta CDR3 rearrangement, sequence reads were collapsed and filtered. Productive Simpson clonality was computed per sample as the square root of Simpson's diversity index over productive rearrangements. Entries here come from immuneACCESS through TCRdb and include only in-frame sequences with V and J called. Some clones fail to appear in such tables; in the studies checked, an unresolved V gene covers under half of the shortfall, and the cause of the remainder is unknown. The V and J calls and clone size are taken from that table; D and trimming were inferred from the DNA. The sample yields under 300,000 clones; more than 60% were counted once. The ten largest clones represent approximately 4% of the sample.

Each collaborating institution followed its own protocols to collect whole blood in K2EDTA tubes. For TCRbeta analysis, collaborators shipped samples as frozen whole blood, isolated PBMCs, or DNA extracted from either of those sample types. According to the germline V gene, CDR1 reads SGHTA and CDR2 reads FQGNSA. Counted from cysteine to phenylalanine, this CDR3 has 14 amino acids. Of all the DNA, just the CDR3 is kept, 42 bases in frame from base 1. Cut back by 5 bases and 0 bases, the V and J ends lie 10 bases apart. Details on this clone: Its recognized antigen is unknown. Qualities for individual bases were not recorded, and no much larger clone is one base off.

This TCR was sampled from a woman aged 40 to 49 with active or convalescent COVID-19. Recombination joined TRBV7-2 with TRBJ1-1, with no reliable assignment of the D segment. The sequenced material came from peripheral blood. The CDR3 region reads CASSPTLVNTEAFF. The bases are TGTGCCAGCAGCCCCACTTTGGTGAACACTGAAGCTTTCTTT.